One sample yielded the 24 T cell receptor beta chains listed below, sequenced in a study of CD8+CD57+ T cells in acquired aplastic anemia. Using genomic DNA as the template, TCR beta VDJ and CDR3 profiling was carried out. TCRdb called the reads again in MiXCR, with one record for every CDR3 protein. The top ten hold approximately 2.9% of the sample, which has some 180,000 distinct CDR3 sequences, 35% to 50% seen once. Sequenced material: sorted CD4+, CD8+, or CD8+CD57+ T cells (not recorded which) from PBMCs. The receptor set was obtained from a human donor in good health.

In its sample, this clonotype was seen many times. The rearrangement uses TRBV7-2 and TRBJ2-5; D unresolved. Germline values: CDR1 SGHTA, CDR2 FQGNSA. V lost 2 bases to trimming and J lost 8 bases, with 12 bases between them. This CDR3 has 13 amino acids. The CDR3, as DNA: TGTGCCAGCAGCTTAACAAGGGTAGCTACCCAGTACTTC. It encodes CASSLTRVATQYF. The whole variable domain, filled in from reference TRBV7-2 and TRBJ2-5, reads GAGVSQSPSNKVTEKGKDVELRCDPISGHTALYWYRQSLGQGLEFLIYFQGNSAPDKSGLPSDRFSAERTGGSVSTLTIQRTQQEDSAVYLCASSLTRVATQYFGPGTRLLVL.

V is TRBV7-9 and J is TRBJ1-2; TRBD1 aligns across 9 bases. J was trimmed by 4 bases and V by 8 bases; bases with no gene match: 11. This CDR3 region has 15 residues. Per germline, CDR1 SEHNR and CDR2 FQNEAQ (reference sequence). The CDR3 DNA is TGTGCCAGCCAGTTACAGGGGGCGCGCCTCTATGGCTACACCTTC. Its translation is CASQLQGARLYGYTF.

Concerning this clonotype: This likely comes from a read error, as the CDR3 has no conserved phenylalanine or tryptophan at its end. The chain combines TRBV30 with TRBJ2-3; the D gene is possibly TRBD1 (6 bases). Germline V CDR1 and CDR2: GTSNPN, SVGIG (reference sequence). V was pared by 2 bases and J by 1 base, with 13 bases between. The CDR3 runs 15 residues. CDR3 amino acids: CAWSFRDTRTDTQYL. The CDR3 region has the DNA TGTGCCTGGAGTTTCCGGGACACCCGCACAGATACGCAGTATCTT.

This clonotype has a count of ten or more. The V and J genes are TRBV11-1 and TRBJ2-3; TRBD2 aligns across 13 bases. Germline V lookup: CDR1 SGHAT, CDR2 FQDESV (reference sequence). Trimming at V came to 5 bases and at J to 5 bases, leaving 10 bases not matched to a gene. The CDR3 consists of 17 residues. CDR3 region: CASSPQRLAGGGDTQYF. The CDR3 coding sequence is TGTGCCAGCAGCCCCCAGCGACTAGCGGGAGGAGGAGATACGCAGTATTTT.

This clonotype was observed at least ten times. The rearrangement uses TRBV14 and TRBJ1-2, with 8 bases fitting TRBD1. Germline V CDR1 and CDR2: SGHDN, FVKESK. Germline trimming cut 4 bases from V and 4 bases from J; bases unmatched to any gene: 11. The CDR3 contains 16 residues. The CDR3 region is CASSRTDRVGSYGYTF. DNA of the CDR3: TGTGCCAGCAGCCGAACGGACAGGGTCGGGAGCTATGGCTACACCTTC.

Details on this clonotype: With a much larger clone just one base away, this may be a read error. The chain carries TRBV6-5 and TRBJ2-3, with 7 bases aligning to TRBD2. Germline-derived CDR1 and CDR2 are MNHEY and SVGAGI. Trimming took 2 bases from V and 2 from J; bases not matched to a gene: 4. The CDR3 contains 15 residues. CDR3 amino acids: CASSYGTIDTDTQYF. CDR3 nucleotides: TGTGCCAGCAGTTACGGGACTATCGACACAGATACGCAGTATTTT.

In its sample, this clonotype was seen once. This chain uses TRBV10-3 with TRBJ2-1; D is unclear. Germline CDR1 ENHRY, CDR2 SYGVKD. V lost 2 bases and J 2 bases, leaving 10 bases between the germline ends. This CDR3 is built from 15 residues. The CDR3 region has the DNA TGTGCCATCAGTGAGGCTAGGCCCCCCTACAATGAGCAGTTCTTC. Protein sequence: CAISEARPPYNEQFF.

This clonotype was observed at least ten times. The chain combines TRBV20-1 with TRBJ2-7, with D possibly being TRBD1 (5 bases). Germline V gene lookup returns CDR1 DFQATT and CDR2 SNEGSKA (reference sequence). The V end lost 7 bases, the J end lost 3 bases, and 13 bases lay between the germline ends. There are 12 residues in the CDR3. As DNA, the CDR3 is TGCAGTGGAACCCAGGGTTACTACGAGCAGTACTTC. This encodes CSGTQGYYEQYF.

Remarks on this clonotype: Possible read error: a much larger clone is one base away. The gene calls are TRBV4-2 and TRBJ2-3; D is ambiguous. V shed 4 bases and J shed 4 bases, with 18 bases lying between them. The CDR3 sequence is 16 residues long. Germline V lookup: CDR1 LGHNA, CDR2 YNFKEQ. CDR3 sequence reads: CASSPPLGISSDTQYF. The CDR3 nucleotides are TGTGCCAGCAGCCCCCCCCTAGGTATCTCGTCAGATACGCAGTATTTT.

This clonotype has only a few counts. V and J are TRBV3-1 and TRBJ2-1; weak D call: TRBD2 (6 bases). The CDR3 sequence is 16 residues long. Deletions cut 0 bases from V and 5 bases from J, with 14 bases between. From germline, CDR1 is LGHDT and CDR2 YNNKEL (reference sequence). In nucleotides, the CDR3 is TGTGCCAGCAGCCAAGAGAACGGGAGAGGAAACAATGAGCAGTTCTTC. The encoded protein is CASSQENGRGNNEQFF.

A word on this clonotype: It may be a read error: a sequence one base away is much more abundant. This sequence joins TRBV9 and TRBJ2-7; 11 bases align to TRBD2. The germline V gene encodes CDR1 SGDLS and CDR2 YYNGEE. The length of the CDR3 is 16 residues. CDR3 in DNA: TGTGCCAGCAGCGTCAGACTAGCGGGATTCAACTACGACCAGTACTTC. Translated: CASSVRLAGFNYDQYF.

This clonotype was detected many times. One end of the junction fails to match germline, which may point to a read error. This sequence joins TRBV2 and TRBJ2-1; D may be TRBD2 (6 bases). The CDR3 has 13 residues. Germline V gene sequence: CDR1 SNHLY, CDR2 FYNNEI. The CDR3 sequence: CASARDSNNEQFF. For the CDR3, the DNA is TGTGCCAGCGCCCGGGACTCCAACAATGAGCAGTTCTTC.

This clonotype was counted many times. The chain carries TRBV5-1 and TRBJ2-3; 7 bases are a match to TRBD2. Germline values: CDR1 SGHRS, CDR2 YFSETQ. The CDR3 sequence is 14 residues long. Trimming removed 3 bases from V and 1 base from J; junction bases left unmatched: 2. This CDR3 is CASSSREGTDTQYF. The CDR3 bases are TGCGCCAGCAGCTCCCGGGAGGGCACAGATACGCAGTATTTT.

The CDR3 is CAGGSDTQYF. The DNA of the CDR3 is TGTGCAGGAGGGTCAGATACGCAGTATTTT. The chain is built from TRBV7-2 and TRBJ2-3; perhaps TRBD2 as D (6 bases). The CDR3 totals 10 residues. Germline lookup yields CDR1 SGHTA and CDR2 FQGNSA.

A remark on this clonotype: This may be a read error, as it is one base from a much larger clone. The chain is built from TRBV13 and TRBJ2-3; no definite D call. V was trimmed by 5 bases and J by 8 bases, leaving 32 bases between them. Per the germline V gene, CDR1 is PRHDT and CDR2 is FYEKMQ (reference sequence). The CDR3 totals 19 residues. CDR3 in amino acids: CASSRRIQALFETPGTQYF. CDR3 in DNA: TGTGCCAGCAGCCGCAGGATCCAGGCCCTCTTTGAAACCCCAGGTACGCAGTATTTT.

V and J are TRBV19 and TRBJ1-2; TRBD1 matches 7 bases. After removal of 5 bases from V and 6 bases from J, the junction contained 6 bases not matched to a gene. Germline values: CDR1 LNHDA, CDR2 SQIVND (reference sequence). The CDR3 extends over 13 amino acids. The DNA of the CDR3 is TGTGCCAGTAGTCTCCGGGACAGTGATGGCTACACCTTC. This encodes CASSLRDSDGYTF. The full variable domain, with the rest looked up from reference TRBV19 and TRBJ1-2, is DGGITQSPKYLFRKEGQNVTLSCEQNLNHDAMYWYRQDPGQGLRLIYYSQIVNDFQKGDIAEGYSVSREKKESFPLTVTSAQKNPTAFYLCASSLRDSDGYTFGSGTRLTVV.

This clonotype has ten or more counts. This chain uses TRBV20-1 with TRBJ2-1; TRBD2 aligns across 7 bases. Germline assignment: CDR1 DFQATT and CDR2 SNEGSKA (reference sequence). The V segment lost 3 bases and the J segment 0 bases; nucleotides outside the gene matches: 8. This CDR3 is 16 amino acids long. The CDR3 here is CSASSARGSSYNEQFF. CDR3 bases: TGCAGTGCTAGTTCGGCTCGCGGGAGCTCCTACAATGAGCAGTTCTTC.

This clonotype was recorded at least ten times. The V and J genes are TRBV20-1 and TRBJ1-5; a possible D gene is TRBD1 (6 bases). There are 13 residues in the CDR3. V was trimmed by 3 bases and J by 4 bases, leaving 10 bases between them. Germline lookup yields CDR1 DFQATT and CDR2 SNEGSKA (reference sequence). CDR3 nucleotides: TGCAGTGCTAGGGGGGGGCGAAATCAGCCCCAGCATTTT. It translates to CSARGGRNQPQHF.

This clonotype was observed a few times. The chain uses TRBV29-1 and TRBJ1-1; D possibly corresponds to TRBD1 (5 bases). The CDR3 has 12 residues. Trimming pared 6 bases from V and 9 bases from J, leaving 17 bases between. CDR1 SQVTM and CDR2 ANQGSEA come from the germline V gene. CDR3 bases: TGCAGCGTCGATCCACTACCGGGGCAAGCTTTCTTT. This encodes CSVDPLPGQAFF.

This clonotype was recorded at least ten times. This chain links TRBV15 with TRBJ2-3; weak D call: TRBD1 (6 bases). Germline V gene lookup returns CDR1 LNHNV and CDR2 YYDKDF (reference sequence). The CDR3 length is 12 residues. Trimming removed 2 bases at V and 11 bases at J, with 11 bases between. CDR3 DNA sequence: TGTGCCACCAGCAGAAAACAGGGCGAGCAGTATTTT. Translating it yields CATSRKQGEQYF.

The rearrangement joins TRBV20-1 to TRBJ2-1, with 7 bases fitting TRBD2. The trim removed 0 bases at V and 5 bases at J, leaving 1 base unmatched. The CDR3 totals 13 residues. Germline values: CDR1 DFQATT, CDR2 SNEGSKA (reference sequence). The CDR3 sequence: CSARDRGDNEQFF. CDR3 nucleotide sequence: TGCAGTGCTAGAGATCGGGGGGACAATGAGCAGTTCTTC.

V is TRBV2 and J is TRBJ2-1; D may be TRBD1 or TRBD2 (11 bases each). Deletions cut 2 bases from V and 2 bases from J, with 19 bases between. This CDR3 spans 18 amino acids. In germline, CDR1 is SNHLY, CDR2 FYNNEI. The CDR3 spells CASSERLAGQGAYNEQFF. Here the CDR3 DNA reads TGTGCCAGCAGTGAAAGACTAGCGGGACAGGGGGCCTACAATGAGCAGTTCTTC.

The chain employs TRBV10-2 and TRBJ1-5; TRBD1 might be the D (5 bases). V was shortened by 3 bases and J by 6 bases, with 18 bases between the two germline ends. Germline V CDR1 and CDR2: WSHSY, SAAADI. The CDR3 runs to 16 residues. The DNA of the CDR3 is TGCGCCAGCAGTGAAGCTACCACCCAGGGTTTTCAGCCCCAGCATTTT. Translated, it gives CASSEATTQGFQPQHF.

This clonotype has ten or more counts. The rearrangement joins TRBV9 to TRBJ2-7, with 8 bases identical to TRBD1. Unmatched junction bases numbered 9, after V lost 4 bases and J lost 0 bases. The V gene's germline CDR1 is SGDLS and CDR2 YYNGEE. This CDR3 is built from 16 residues. DNA of the CDR3: TGTGCCAGCAGCCCAGGGTGGGGACAGGACTCCTACGAGCAGTACTTC. It specifies CASSPGWGQDSYEQYF.